These 13 T cell receptor beta chains came from one sample sequenced in a study of neoadjuvant nivolumab and ipilimumab in lung cancer. Method: immunoSEQ multiplex PCR; TCRdb's copy keeps in-frame clones and lacks some. The sample carries tens of thousands of clones, over 75% recorded once. Sequencing used peripheral blood, obtained after neoadjuvant nivolumab, alone or with ipilimumab, at or shortly before surgery. Receptors originate from an adult with non-small cell lung cancer.

The V and J genes are TRBV5-4 and TRBJ2-7; either TRBD1 or TRBD2 may fit D (6 bases each). Germline V gives CDR1 SGHNT, CDR2 YYREEE (reference sequence). This CDR3 region has 14 residues. The V end lost 1 base, the J end lost 2 bases, and 10 bases lay between the germline ends. The CDR3 region is CASSLTGTPYEQYF. The CDR3 DNA reads as TGTGCCAGCAGCTTGACAGGGACTCCCTACGAGCAGTACTTC.

This sequence joins TRBV19 and TRBJ2-3, with a weak D call TRBD2 (6 bases). Germline values: CDR1 LNHDA, CDR2 SQIVND (reference sequence). The V and J ends lost 7 bases and 5 bases respectively, with 16 bases between them. The CDR3 spans 14 residues. In DNA form, the CDR3 reads TGTGCCAGTACCCTTAATGGGGGAGGAGATACGCAGTATTTT. It codes for CASTLNGGGDTQYF.

The chain has TRBV18 and TRBJ2-2; D is unresolved. CDR1 is KGHSH and CDR2 is LQKENI in the germline V gene. CDR3 length: 15 amino acids. V was cut by 6 bases and J by 4 bases, with 15 bases left in between. The DNA of the CDR3 is TGTGCCAGCTCTCTAGGCCTTCAGACCACCGGGGAGCTGTTTTTT. The encoded protein is CASSLGLQTTGELFF.

The chain recombines TRBV2 with TRBJ2-1; D unresolved. This CDR3 is built from 15 residues. Per the germline V gene, CDR1 is SNHLY and CDR2 is FYNNEI. V shed 3 bases and J shed 0 bases, with 9 bases lying between them. CDR3 nucleotide sequence: TGTGCCAGCAGTGAGGTGCGTCGCTCCTACAATGAGCAGTTCTTC. It specifies CASSEVRRSYNEQFF.

The V gene is TRBV6-5, the J gene TRBJ1-6; D gene unclear. The CDR3 length is 15 residues. Germline V gives CDR1 MNHEY, CDR2 SVGAGI. The V and J ends lost 0 bases and 7 bases respectively, with 10 bases between them. The CDR3 reads CASSYSSQQNSPLHF. The CDR3 DNA follows: TGTGCCAGCAGTTACTCGAGTCAGCAGAATTCACCCCTCCACTTT.

The chain couples TRBV7-9 to TRBJ2-7; 7 positions match TRBD1. The germline CDR1 and CDR2 sequences are SEHNR and FQNEAQ (reference sequence). Trimming took 5 bases from V and 1 from J; bases not matched to a gene: 5. CDR3 length: 14 amino acids. The CDR3 DNA reads TGTGCCAGCAGCCCACAGGGGCTATCCTACGAGCAGTACTTC. As protein: CASSPQGLSYEQYF. Together with reference TRBV7-9 and TRBJ2-7, the CDR3 gives the full variable domain: DTGVSQNPRHKITKRGQNVTFRCDPISEHNRLYWYRQTLGQGPEFLTYFQNEAQLEKSRLLSDRFSAERPKGSFSTLEIQRTEQGDSAMYLCASSPQGLSYEQYFGPGTRLTVT.

This rearrangement joins TRBV10-3 to TRBJ2-5, with D tentatively TRBD1 or TRBD2 (6 bases each). CDR1 is ENHRY and CDR2 is SYGVKD in the germline V gene. The CDR3 length is 12 residues. V was shortened by 10 bases and J by 5 bases, with 14 bases between the two germline ends. CDR3 sequence reads: CATGRGGETQYF. CDR3 coding DNA: TGTGCCACCGGGCGAGGGGGGGAGACCCAGTACTTC.

This chain uses TRBV6-5 with TRBJ1-2, with D unclear. V lost 0 bases and J 8 bases, leaving 10 bases between the germline ends. The CDR3 has 13 residues. The germline V gene has CDR1 MNHEY and CDR2 SVGAGI. The CDR3 is CASSYSRLSGYTF. CDR3 nucleotide sequence: TGTGCCAGCAGTTACTCGAGGCTAAGCGGCTACACCTTC.

The J gene is TRBJ1-1, the V gene TRBV7-8; D is ambiguous. Trimming pared 5 bases from V and 3 bases from J, leaving 7 bases between. Germline-derived CDR1 and CDR2 are SGHVS and FQNEAQ. The CDR3 runs 12 residues. The CDR3 DNA reads TGTGCCAGCAGCGCGGACCACACTGAAGCTTTCTTT. The encoded protein is CASSADHTEAFF.

This chain joins TRBV2 and TRBJ2-2, with no clear D. V lost 8 bases and J 5 bases, leaving 12 bases between the germline ends. CDR3 length: 13 amino acids. Looked up from germline, CDR1 is SNHLY and CDR2 is FYNNEI. DNA for the CDR3: TGTGCCAGCTCCTTACGTATGACCGGGGAGCTGTTTTTT. It is translated as CASSLRMTGELFF.

The V gene is TRBV28, the J gene TRBJ1-2; tentative D call: TRBD1 (5 bases). Germline CDR1 MDHEN, CDR2 SYDVKM. Trimming stripped 3 bases from V and 1 base from J, with 12 bases between. The CDR3 is made up of 15 amino acids. The chain's CDR3 is CASSLVGGLNYGYTF. For the CDR3, the DNA is TGTGCCAGCAGTTTGGTGGGGGGTCTTAACTATGGCTACACCTTC.

This CDR3 reads CASSLLGHEGETQYF. The CDR3 nucleotides are TGTGCCAGCAGCTTGCTGGGACATGAGGGAGAGACCCAGTACTTC. V gene TRBV11-2 combines with J gene TRBJ2-5; possible D gene TRBD1, 6 bases. CDR1 and CDR2 (germline): SGHAT, FQNNGV. This CDR3 is 15 amino acids long. The ends were cut back, 3 bases at V and 4 bases at J, with 15 bases in the middle. The entire variable domain, with the rest obtained from reference TRBV11-2 and TRBJ2-5, is as follows: EAGVAQSPRYKIIEKRQSVAFWCNPISGHATLYWYQQILGQGPKLLIQFQNNGVVDDSQLPKDRFSAERLKGVDSTLKIQPAKLEDSAVYLCASSLLGHEGETQYFGPGTRLLVL.

V gene TRBV9 combines with J gene TRBJ1-4, with TRBD1 as a possible D gene (6 bases). The CDR3 is 15 residues long. Germline loops: CDR1 SGDLS, CDR2 YYNGEE. V was pared by 4 bases and J by 3 bases, with 13 bases between. The CDR3 protein is CASSSGDGSNEKLFF. The CDR3 DNA sequence: TGTGCCAGCAGCTCAGGGGACGGTTCTAATGAAAAACTGTTTTTT.